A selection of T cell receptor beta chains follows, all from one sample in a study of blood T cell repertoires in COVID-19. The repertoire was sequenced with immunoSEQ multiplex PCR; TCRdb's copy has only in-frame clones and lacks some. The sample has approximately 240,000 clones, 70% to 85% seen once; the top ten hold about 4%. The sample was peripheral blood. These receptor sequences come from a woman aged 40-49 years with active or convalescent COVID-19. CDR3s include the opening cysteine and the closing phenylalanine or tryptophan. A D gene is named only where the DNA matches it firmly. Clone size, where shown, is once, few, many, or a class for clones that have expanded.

TGCAGCGTAACGAGGACAGGGTGGGCCTACGAGCAGTACTTC,CSVTRTGWAYEQYF,TRBD1,TRBJ2-7,TRBV29-1,NA
TGCGCCAGCAGCAGGGGGCTAGAGACCCAGTACTTC,CASSRGLETQYF,TRBD1,TRBJ2-5,TRBV5-1,NA
TGTGCCTGGTACGTCGAGGGAAACACCATATATTTT,CAWYVEGNTIYF,NA,TRBJ1-3,TRBV30,NA
TGTGCCAGCAGTTACTCTTACGGCGGCTATGGCTACACCTTC,CASSYSYGGYGYTF,NA,TRBJ1-2,TRBV6-6,NA
TGTGCCAGCGGGGAGGGTTACTACAATGAGCAGTTCTTC,CASGEGYYNEQFF,TRBD2,TRBJ2-1,TRBV6-5,NA
TGTGCCAGCAGTCTCACAGATACGCAGTATTTT,CASSLTDTQYF,NA,TRBJ2-3,TRBV12-3/TRBV12-4,NA
TGCGCCAGCAGTGGGACAGGGAGGCAGCCCCAGCATTTT,CASSGTGRQPQHF,TRBD1,TRBJ1-5,TRBV10-2,NA
TGCGCCAGCAGCTCTAAGACAGGGGGCAATTCACCCCTCCACTTT,CASSSKTGGNSPLHF,TRBD1,TRBJ1-6,TRBV5-1,NA
TGTGCCAGCAGTCAGACAAATAACTATGGCTACACCTTC,CASSQTNNYGYTF,NA,TRBJ1-2,TRBV2,NA
TGTGCCAGTGTACGGGACATCTCTAACTATGGCTACACCTTC,CASVRDISNYGYTF,NA,TRBJ1-2,TRBV2,NA
TGTGCCAGCAGCTTCCGGGACGGGGGGTATGGCTACACCTTC,CASSFRDGGYGYTF,NA,TRBJ1-2,TRBV7-9,NA
TGTGCCAGCAGTGAGAGACCCCTAGAAATCTCAACCAAAGAAAAACTGTTTTTT,CASSERPLEISTKEKLFF,NA,TRBJ1-4,TRBV6-1,NA
TGTGCCAGCAGTGAAATTAGAGATACGCAGTATTTT,CASSEIRDTQYF,NA,TRBJ2-3,TRBV2,NA
TGTGCCAGCAGCCAAATGTCTGGGGGGGAGACCCAGTACTTC,CASSQMSGGETQYF,NA,TRBJ2-5,TRBV3-1/TRBV3-2,few
TGTGCCACCAAGGCGGACAGGGGGGATGAGCAGTTCTTC,CATKADRGDEQFF,TRBD1,TRBJ2-1,TRBV28,once
TGTGCCAGCAGCTTAGGAGGGCTTAATTCACCCCTCCACTTT,CASSLGGLNSPLHF,NA,TRBJ1-6,TRBV7-9,NA
TGTGCCAGCAGCCAAGGGACAGCCTATGGCTACACCTTC,CASSQGTAYGYTF,NA,TRBJ1-2,TRBV3-1/TRBV3-2,NA
TGTGCCAGCAGCTTAGCGGTGCGACAGAGGCACTCTGGGGCCAACGTCCTGACTTTC,CASSLAVRQRHSGANVLTF,NA,TRBJ2-6,TRBV7-9,NA